This TCR beta chain was sequenced in a study of long-term antiretroviral therapy in people with HIV. Study findings and constraints: On ART adherence, viral resistance or therapy changes, no data were available. Blood in the study was drawn between 2004 and 2017, possibly under older ART regimens, which may be less effective than current ones.

Running of the v3.0 immunoSEQ assay took place at survey level. TCRdb keeps only in-frame clones here, not all; method: immunoSEQ multiplex PCR. This sample has tens of thousands of clones, with 81% found just once. Remarks on this clone: Its matching antigen is unknown.

V lost 1 base, J lost 4 bases, and 1 base stayed unmatched. Germline V lookup: CDR1 SGHTA, CDR2 FQGNSA. This CDR3 is 15 amino acids long. The receptor comes from a middle-aged man with HIV. The chain has TRBV7-2 and TRBJ2-5; 12 bases line up with TRBD2. The material was unsorted PBMCs, obtained 0.1 years before starting antiretroviral therapy. The CDR3 reads CASSLEGLAGETQYF. The CDR3 nucleotides are TGTGCCAGCAGCTTAGAGGGACTAGCGGGAGAGACCCAGTACTTC.